Each of the 25 T cell receptor beta chains below was sequenced from the same sample in a study of T-cell reconstitution after alpha-beta-depleted transplantation in children. Unique molecular identifiers were incorporated into the prepared TCRbeta library. TCRdb fed the PCR reads into MiXCR, producing one record per CDR3 protein. The table shows more than 400,000 distinct CDR3 sequences, with 43% occurring only once. The sequenced sample was PBMCs, obtained before TCRalphabeta/CD19-depleted stem cell transplant. The receptors originated from a girl between 2 and 10 years old with aplastic anemia, due to receive a stem cell transplant.

This clonotype was counted ten times or more. The chain couples TRBV7-2 to TRBJ2-1, with D possibly matching TRBD2 (7 bases). The CDR3 has 16 amino acids. The V end was cut by 7 bases, the J end by 3 bases, with 19 bases between. Germline V gene sequence: CDR1 SGHTA, CDR2 FQGNSA. CDR3 sequence reads: CASTRRGGGIYNEQFF. The CDR3 coding sequence is TGTGCCAGCACCCGAAGGGGGGGAGGGATCTACAATGAGCAGTTCTTC.

This clonotype has only one observation. This chain joins TRBV20-1 and TRBJ2-4; D is unclear. V shed 1 base and J shed 9 bases, with 13 bases lying between them. The V gene's germline CDR1 is DFQATT and CDR2 SNEGSKA (reference sequence). The CDR3 length is 13 residues. Written as DNA, the CDR3 is TGCAGTGCTAGAGGGGTAGCCTCTGGCATTCAGTACTTC. It encodes CSARGVASGIQYF.

V gene TRBV29-1 combines with J gene TRBJ2-1; TRBD1 is a possible D gene (6 bases). The CDR3 covers 15 residues. V was cut by 1 base and J by 8 bases, with 18 bases left in between. Germline CDR1 and CDR2: SQVTM and ANQGSEA. The CDR3 nucleotides are TGCAGCGTTGAAGGGTTCTGGGGACAAGTATATGAGCAGTTCTTC. Its protein product is CSVEGFWGQVYEQFF.

This clonotype was seen at least ten times. For the CDR3, the DNA is TGTGCCAGCAGCTTGAGATGGGGAGAAGAGACCCAGTACTTC. Amino acid sequence: CASSLRWGEETQYF. The chain combines TRBV7-2 with TRBJ2-5, with a possible D match to TRBD2 (5 bases). In germline, CDR1 is SGHTA, CDR2 FQGNSA. CDR3 length: 14 residues. Between the trimmed V and J ends, which lost 3 bases and 3 bases, there was a span of 11 bases. The variable domain in full, completed from reference TRBV7-2 and TRBJ2-5, reads GAGVSQSPSNKVTEKGKDVELRCDPISGHTALYWYRQSLGQGLEFLIYFQGNSAPDKSGLPSDRFSAERTGGSVSTLTIQRTQQEDSAVYLCASSLRWGEETQYFGPGTRLLVL.

This clonotype was seen repeatedly, ten times or more. The chain carries TRBV12-3 or TRBV12-4 and TRBJ2-1, with D hard to call. The CDR3 sequence is 15 residues long. Trimming shortened V by 1 base and J by 3 bases, and 10 bases separated the two germline ends. The CDR3 coding sequence is TGTGCCAGCAGTTTAGACCTGAACCTCTACAATGAGCAGTTCTTC. Translation: CASSLDLNLYNEQFF.

The rearrangement joins TRBV15 to TRBJ2-2, with D perhaps given as TRBD1 or TRBD2 (5 bases each). The V end was cut by 0 bases, the J end by 1 base, with 9 bases between. CDR1 and CDR2 (germline): LNHNV, YYDKDF (reference sequence). This CDR3 region has 16 residues. The CDR3 DNA reads as TGTGCCACCAGCAGAGAGGGGACCCTGAACACCGGGGAGCTGTTTTTT. Amino acids: CATSREGTLNTGELFF.

The chain links TRBV20-1 to TRBJ2-7, with D hard to call. Germline values: CDR1 DFQATT, CDR2 SNEGSKA (reference sequence). Trimming shortened V by 7 bases and J by 2 bases, and 9 bases separated the two germline ends. The CDR3 loop spans 11 amino acids. This CDR3 reads CSGRTTYEQYF. As DNA, the CDR3 is TGCAGTGGCCGAACGACCTACGAGCAGTACTTC.

The rearrangement uses TRBV14 and TRBJ2-7, with a tentative D call TRBD1 (5 bases). The germline CDR1 and CDR2 sequences are SGHDN and FVKESK. There are 16 residues in the CDR3. With 1 base removed from V and 0 bases from J, the gap between germline ends came to 13 bases. CDR3 in amino acids: CASSQVWGSLSYEQYF. DNA for the CDR3: TGTGCCAGCAGCCAAGTATGGGGCTCCCTCTCCTACGAGCAGTACTTC.

This sequence joins TRBV5-1 and TRBJ1-6, with 7 bases aligning to TRBD1. J gave up 5 bases and V 3 bases, and 2 bases lay outside the gene matches. The CDR3 contains 14 residues. Germline lookup yields CDR1 SGHRS and CDR2 YFSETQ. CDR3 nucleotide sequence: TGCGCCAGCAGCTGGGGACAGAATAATTCACCCCTCCACTTT. It codes for CASSWGQNNSPLHF.

This clonotype was picked up a small number of times. The V call is TRBV21-1, the J call TRBJ2-1. TRBV21-1 represents a pseudogene. This CDR3 is built from 16 residues. The CDR3 reads CASSKPGLGSYNEQFF. As DNA, the CDR3 is TGTGCCAGCAGCAAACCGGGACTAGGGTCCTACAATGAGCAGTTCTTC.

This clonotype was detected a few times. The genes are TRBV3-1 and TRBJ1-6; 7 bases are a match to TRBD1. The CDR3 is 18 residues long. CDR1 is LGHDT, CDR2 YNNKEL, per germline (reference sequence). The ends lost 2 bases at V and 3 bases at J; junction bases unmatched: 10. The CDR3 DNA follows: TGTGCCAGCAGCCAAAACTACCCGGGGACAGACTATAATTCACCCCTCCACTTT. Translation: CASSQNYPGTDYNSPLHF.

This clonotype was detected many times. The rearrangement joins TRBV10-1 to TRBJ2-3, with a weak D call TRBD1 (6 bases). V lost 0 bases and J lost 4, with 17 bases in between. The CDR3 totals 17 residues. Germline CDR1 is WNHNN and CDR2 is SYGVQD (reference sequence). CDR3 nucleotide sequence: TGCGCCAGCAGTGAGTCGGATTTGGCAGGGGCCGCAGATACGCAGTATTTT. Amino acids: CASSESDLAGAADTQYF.

The chain is built from TRBV4-1 and TRBJ2-1, with D possibly matching TRBD1 (6 bases). The CDR3 is 12 amino acids. Trimming took off 4 bases at V and 13 bases at J, with 14 bases between the two ends. Germline CDR1 is MGHRA and CDR2 is YSYEKL. CDR3 protein: CASSLGGPLQFF. The DNA of the CDR3 is TGCGCCAGCAGCCTAGGGGGACCCCTCCAGTTCTTC.

The gene calls are TRBV3-1 and TRBJ2-5; TRBD2 matches 7 bases. J was trimmed by 3 bases and V by 1 base; bases with no gene match: 5. Germline values: CDR1 LGHDT, CDR2 YNNKEL (reference sequence). This CDR3 is built from 15 residues. The CDR3: CASSQVVSGEETQYF. The CDR3 nucleotides are TGTGCCAGCAGCCAAGTAGTAAGCGGGGAAGAGACCCAGTACTTC.

The chain is built from TRBV20-1 and TRBJ2-3; TRBD2 might be the D (5 bases). The CDR3 extends over 13 amino acids. Trimming left V 2 bases short and J 3 bases short, with 9 bases between. Germline assignment: CDR1 DFQATT and CDR2 SNEGSKA (reference sequence). The CDR3 spells CSARNGNTDTQYF. In nucleotides, the CDR3 is TGCAGTGCTAGAAACGGGAATACAGATACGCAGTATTTT.

The chain links TRBV9 to TRBJ2-7; tentatively, D is TRBD1 or TRBD2 (5 bases each). The CDR3 totals 14 residues. The V and J ends lost 4 bases and 3 bases respectively, with 14 bases between them. The V gene's germline CDR1 is SGDLS and CDR2 YYNGEE. In nucleotides, the CDR3 is TGTGCCAGCAGCCATGACAGAGGAGGCTACGAGCAGTACTTC. This gives the protein CASSHDRGGYEQYF.

This clonotype was seen more than once but under ten times. In nucleotides, the CDR3 is TGTGCCAGCAGCTTAGTCCAGGGGGGGTACGAGCAGTACTTC. It yields the protein CASSLVQGGYEQYF. The chain combines TRBV11-2 with TRBJ2-7; either TRBD1 or TRBD2 may supply D (7 bases each). The CDR3 sequence is 14 residues long. Trimming took off 1 base at V and 4 bases at J, with 11 bases between the two ends. Germline loops: CDR1 SGHAT, CDR2 FQNNGV.

This clonotype was counted between two and nine times. The CDR3 DNA follows: TGCAGCGTCCGGGTCGGTGGGGCCAACGTCCTGACTTTC. This sequence encodes CSVRVGGANVLTF. The rearrangement joins TRBV29-1 to TRBJ2-6; D uncertain. CDR1 and CDR2 from the germline V gene are SQVTM and ANQGSEA. With 6 bases removed from V and 3 bases from J, the gap between germline ends came to 9 bases. The CDR3 runs to 13 residues.

The J gene is TRBJ2-7, the V gene TRBV25-1; D could derive from TRBD1 or TRBD2 (5 bases each). Germline V lookup: CDR1 MGHDK, CDR2 SYGVNS. Trimming removed 4 bases from V and 2 bases from J, with 15 bases in between. The CDR3 spans 15 residues. CDR3 bases: TGTGCCAGCAGTGCCTCCCCGTGGGGGACCTACGAGCAGTACTTC. Protein: CASSASPWGTYEQYF.

This chain uses TRBV6-5 with TRBJ1-2, with a possible D match to TRBD1 (5 bases). This CDR3 has 15 amino acids. Deletions cut 4 bases from V and 4 bases from J, with 16 bases between. The germline V gene has CDR1 MNHEY and CDR2 SVGAGI. In nucleotides, the CDR3 is TGTGCCAGCAGTTTTGAGGGGCGCCTTGGCTATGGCTACACCTTC. Translating it yields CASSFEGRLGYGYTF.

This clonotype showed up just a few times. The V gene is TRBV20-1, the J gene TRBJ2-7; a weak D match, TRBD1 (6 bases). V was cut by 0 bases and J by 5 bases, with 14 bases left in between. Germline assignment: CDR1 DFQATT and CDR2 SNEGSKA (reference sequence). The CDR3 runs to 14 residues. The CDR3, as DNA: TGCAGTGCTAGAGAGGACGGGACACTCGACGAGCAGTACTTC. Translation: CSAREDGTLDEQYF.

A remark on this clonotype: A much more abundant neighbour one base away suggests this may be a read error. V gene TRBV20-1 combines with J gene TRBJ2-3; 9 bases map to TRBD2. This CDR3 has 14 amino acids. From germline, CDR1 is DFQATT and CDR2 SNEGSKA (reference sequence). In DNA, the CDR3 is TGCGGTGCTTCGTTGACTAGCGGAGCAGATACGCAGTATTTT. Translation: CGASLTSGADTQYF.

The chain joins TRBV4-1 to TRBJ1-5; D gene ambiguous. V lost 1 base and J lost 1, with 17 bases in between. The V gene's germline CDR1 is MGHRA and CDR2 YSYEKL. The CDR3 is 18 residues long. This CDR3 is CASSQVGRGTGSNQPQHF. As DNA, the CDR3 is TGCGCCAGCAGCCAAGTGGGTCGGGGTACCGGGAGCAATCAGCCCCAGCATTTT.

V gene TRBV7-6 combines with J gene TRBJ2-2, with 7 positions matching TRBD1. There are 15 residues in the CDR3. The trim removed 5 bases at V and 0 bases at J, leaving 3 bases unmatched. Germline V CDR1 and CDR2: SGHVS, FNYEAQ. The CDR3 DNA reads TGTGCCAGCAGCACAGGGGACCCGAACACCGGGGAGCTGTTTTTT. Its translation is CASSTGDPNTGELFF.

The CDR3 reads CSAGTDHGYTF. In DNA, the CDR3 is TGCAGCGCTGGGACAGACCATGGCTACACCTTC. The gene calls are TRBV29-1 and TRBJ1-2; 7 bases agree with TRBD1. Germline V gene data show CDR1 as SQVTM and CDR2 as ANQGSEA. The CDR3 totals 11 residues. V shed 7 bases and J 6 bases; nucleotides not matched to a gene: 5.